This T cell receptor (beta chain) was sequenced in a study of blood T cell repertoires in COVID-19. The table came from immunoSEQ multiplex PCR; TCRdb's copy has only in-frame clones and leaves some out. The sample holds 300,000 or so clones, roughly nine tenths seen once. The germline V gene has CDR1 SNHLY and CDR2 FYNNEI. There are 18 residues in the CDR3. V was pared by 6 bases and J by 5 bases, with 15 bases of the junction left unmatched. This chain connects TRBV2 to TRBJ2-1, with 11 bases identical to TRBD2. Sequencing was done on a sample of PBMCs or T cells enriched from blood (not recorded which). The sequence was obtained from a man aged 55 to 70 who had recovered from COVID-19. The CDR3, as DNA: TGTGCCAGCAGGAGAGAGACTAGCGGGAATACGGTCGACAATGAGCAGTTCTTC. Translating it yields CASRRETSGNTVDNEQFF.